This is a list of T cell receptor beta chains from one sample in a study of blood T cell repertoires in COVID-19. Assay: immunoSEQ multiplex PCR; the TCRdb copy retains only in-frame clones and omits some. Among 150,000 or so clones, about 91% were seen once, and the ten largest hold roughly 1.4%. The sample was peripheral blood. The receptors shown here come from a woman aged 55-75 years with acute or convalescent COVID-19. Both conserved end residues are part of each CDR3. The D gene is left open where the match is weak. Clone size is given for some rows only: seen once, a few or many times, or a class if the clone is expanded.

clone size	D gene	V gene	J gene	CDR3 DNA	CDR3 protein
once	TRBD1	TRBV5-6	TRBJ1-2	TGTGCCAGCAGCTGGGTGGATAGCAGGGGGGCCTATGGCTACACCTTC	CASSWVDSRGAYGYTF
few	TRBD2	TRBV4-1	TRBJ2-1	TGCGCCAGCAGCCAGGCCGGACTAGCGGGGGCAAATGAGCAGTTCTTC	CASSQAGLAGANEQFF
many	.	TRBV7-3	TRBJ2-6	TGTGCCAGCAGCCCAACTACAGGGTTCGGGGCCAACGTCCTGACTTTC	CASSPTTGFGANVLTF
.	.	TRBV4-2	TRBJ2-5	TGTGCCAGCAGCCAGGATCCGAATGGCGGGGTGGAGACCCAGTACTTC	CASSQDPNGGVETQYF
.	.	TRBV3-1/TRBV3-2	TRBJ1-4	TGTGCCAGCAGCCCGAACAGGGCAAGTGAAAAACTGTTTTTT	CASSPNRASEKLFF
.	TRBD2	TRBV24-1	TRBJ2-1	TGTGCCACCAGTGACCCGGGACTAGCGGGCATCTACAATGAGCAGTTCTTC	CATSDPGLAGIYNEQFF
.	.	TRBV7-8	TRBJ1-5	TGTGCCAGCAGTCGTACTGGACAGAGGGGTTGGAGCAATCAGCCCCAGCATTTT	CASSRTGQRGWSNQPQHF
.	TRBD1	TRBV27	TRBJ1-6	TGTGCCAGCGGCAGGGGAAGCGCCGGGACAGGGGGATCACCCCTCCACTTT	CASGRGSAGTGGSPLHF
.	.	TRBV7-9	TRBJ2-5	TGTGCCAGCAGGGGCTCCGAGACCCAGTACTTC	CASRGSETQYF
.	.	TRBV5-5	TRBJ1-1	TGTGCCAGCAGCGGACAGATTAAAGCTTTCTTT	CASSGQIKAFF
.	.	TRBV4-3	TRBJ1-2	TGCGCCAGCAGCCAAGACTTAACAGGGACTAACTATGGCTACACCTTC	CASSQDLTGTNYGYTF
.	TRBD1	TRBV19	TRBJ1-2	TGTGCCAGTAGTTTATTCGCCCCGGGACAGGGCTATGGCTACACCTTC	CASSLFAPGQGYGYTF
.	.	TRBV28	TRBJ2-1	TGTGCCAGCACTCCCCTGGCAGCGCCCTACAATGAGCAGTTCTTC	CASTPLAAPYNEQFF
.	TRBD2	TRBV4-1	TRBJ2-1	TGCGCCAGCAGCCGCGGGGGCGGGGGGCCCAACAATGAGCAGTTCTTC	CASSRGGGGPNNEQFF
.	TRBD1	TRBV19	TRBJ2-7	TGTGCCAGTAGTATCAGGGACAGGGGGTCCTACGAGCAGTACTTC	CASSIRDRGSYEQYF
.	.	TRBV30	TRBJ1-2	TGTGCCTGGAGTAGCAGGAGGTCTTACACCTTC	CAWSSRRSYTF
.	.	TRBV30	TRBJ1-2	TGTGCCTGGAGTTCCCGGTATGGCTACACCTTC	CAWSSRYGYTF
.	TRBD2	TRBV18	TRBJ2-1	TGTGCCAGCTCACTTAGCGGGGGGGCCCCCCCTGAGCAGTTCTTC	CASSLSGGAPPEQFF
.	.	TRBV4-1	TRBJ1-1	TGCGCCAGCAGCCAATCTTTGTGGAACACTGAAGCTTTCTTT	CASSQSLWNTEAFF
once	TRBD1	TRBV7-8	TRBJ1-1	TGTGCCAGCAGCTTACTCGTAGAGACAGGGGTAAACACTGAAGCTTTCTTT	CASSLLVETGVNTEAFF
.	TRBD1	TRBV5-6	TRBJ2-2	TGTGCCAGCAGCCCAGGGACAGGCTCGAGCACCGGGGAGCTGTTTTTT	CASSPGTGSSTGELFF
.	.	TRBV6-5	TRBJ2-3	TGTGCCAGCAGTTCCAGCGGGTGGAGAGATACGCAGTATTTT	CASSSSGWRDTQYF